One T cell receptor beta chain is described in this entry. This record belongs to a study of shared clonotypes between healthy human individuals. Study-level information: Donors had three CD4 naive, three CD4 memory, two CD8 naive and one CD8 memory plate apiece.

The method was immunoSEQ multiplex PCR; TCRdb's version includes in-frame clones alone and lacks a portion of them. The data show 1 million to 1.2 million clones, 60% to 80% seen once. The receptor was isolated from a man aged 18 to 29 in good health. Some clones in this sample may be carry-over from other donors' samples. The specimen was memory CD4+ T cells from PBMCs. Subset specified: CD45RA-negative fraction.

CDR3 in amino acids: CASGNDSPHGYTF. Here the CDR3 DNA reads TGTGCTAGTGGAAATGACAGTCCACATGGCTACACCTTC. The J gene is TRBJ1-2, the V gene TRBV12-5; possible D gene TRBD1, 5 bases. Trimming took off 6 bases at V and 6 bases at J, with 14 bases between the two ends. This CDR3 has 13 residues. Germline-derived CDR1 and CDR2 are LGHNT and FRNRAP.